This T cell receptor (beta chain) was captured in a study of human T cells and chemical hapten exposure. Study summary: Small pooled library volume differences mainly caused per-sample TCR yield variation. Study-level findings and limits: There were significantly more large CDR3 similarity clusters among expanded TCRs than among controls. All donors were alopecia patients, so their immunity may differ from that of healthy people.

CDR1 and CDR2 from the germline V gene are SGHVS and FQNEAQ. The CDR3 length is 16 residues. V dropped 4 bases and J dropped 4 bases, with 14 bases sitting between them. This clonotype was observed many times. Its antigen is undetermined. As to time point: pre-sensitization, week 0. Treatment specified: therapeutic diphenylcyclopropenone sensitization with weekly scalp DPC. During construction of the library, unique molecular identifiers were attached to individual cDNA molecules for quantitative, reproducible TCR counting. TCRdb re-called the RACE reads with MiXCR, one entry per CDR3 protein. The sample yields roughly 51,000 distinct CDR3 sequences, 9.9% seen once.

The sequencing here drew on whole blood, taken in connection with sensitization to the hapten diphenylcyclopropenone (DPC). This TCR came from a middle-aged man with alopecia areata. Some clones in this sample may be carry-over from other donors' samples. This chain uses TRBV7-8 with TRBJ2-6; TRBD1 or TRBD2 may be the D gene (6 bases each). In DNA form, the CDR3 reads TGTGCCAGCAGCTCCCTGGGGGGCTCCGGGGCCAACGTCCTGACTTTC. The encoded protein is CASSSLGGSGANVLTF.